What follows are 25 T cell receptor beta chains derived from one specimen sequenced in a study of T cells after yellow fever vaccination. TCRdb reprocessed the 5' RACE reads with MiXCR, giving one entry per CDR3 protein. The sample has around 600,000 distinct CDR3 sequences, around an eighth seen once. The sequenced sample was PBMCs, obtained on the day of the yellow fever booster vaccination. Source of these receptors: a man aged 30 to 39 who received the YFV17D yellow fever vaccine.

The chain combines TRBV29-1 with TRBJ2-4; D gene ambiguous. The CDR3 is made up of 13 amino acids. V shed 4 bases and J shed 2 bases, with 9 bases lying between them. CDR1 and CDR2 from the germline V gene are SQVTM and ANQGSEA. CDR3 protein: CSVVDNSKNIQYF. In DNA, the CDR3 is TGCAGCGTTGTTGACAATTCCAAAAACATTCAGTACTTC.

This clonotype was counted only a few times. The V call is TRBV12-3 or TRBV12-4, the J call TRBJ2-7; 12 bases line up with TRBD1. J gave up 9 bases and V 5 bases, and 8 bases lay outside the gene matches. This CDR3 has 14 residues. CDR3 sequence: CASSQSGTGGGQYF. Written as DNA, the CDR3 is TGTGCCAGCAGTCAATCCGGGACAGGGGGCGGGCAGTACTTC.

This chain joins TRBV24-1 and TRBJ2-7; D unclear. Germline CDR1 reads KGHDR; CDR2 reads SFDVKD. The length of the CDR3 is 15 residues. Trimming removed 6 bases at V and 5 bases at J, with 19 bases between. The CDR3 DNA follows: TGTGCCACCAGTTCCTCCGTTACGCTAGTAGACGAGCAGTACTTC. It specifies CATSSSVTLVDEQYF.

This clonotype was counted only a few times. The CDR3 DNA follows: TGTGCCAGCAGTCGACCAGGTTTTGGACAGGGGATCTCTGGGGCCAACGTCCTGACTTTC. This sequence encodes CASSRPGFGQGISGANVLTF. The genes are TRBV6-4 and TRBJ2-6, with 9 bases identical to TRBD1. Germline loops: CDR1 MRHNA, CDR2 SNTAGT. The V segment lost 5 bases and the J segment 0 bases; nucleotides outside the gene matches: 14. The CDR3 is made up of 20 amino acids.

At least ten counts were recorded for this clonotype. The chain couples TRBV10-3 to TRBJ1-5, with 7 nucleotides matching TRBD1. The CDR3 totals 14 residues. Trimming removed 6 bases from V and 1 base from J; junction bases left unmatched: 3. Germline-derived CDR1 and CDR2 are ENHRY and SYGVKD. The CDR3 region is CAISPGQSNQPQHF. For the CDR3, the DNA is TGTGCCATCAGCCCGGGACAGAGCAATCAGCCCCAGCATTTT.

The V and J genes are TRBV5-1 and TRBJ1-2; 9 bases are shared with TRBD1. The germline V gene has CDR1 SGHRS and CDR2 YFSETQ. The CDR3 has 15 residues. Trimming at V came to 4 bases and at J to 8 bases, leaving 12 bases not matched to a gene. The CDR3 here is CASSPNNRGLEGYTF. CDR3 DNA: TGCGCCAGCAGCCCGAATAACAGGGGGCTTGAAGGCTACACCTTC. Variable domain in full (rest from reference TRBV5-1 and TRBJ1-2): KAGVTQTPRYLIKTRGQQVTLSCSPISGHRSVSWYQQTPGQGLQFLFEYFSETQRNKGNFPGRFSGRQFSNSRSEMNVSTLELGDSALYLCASSPNNRGLEGYTFGSGTRLTVV.

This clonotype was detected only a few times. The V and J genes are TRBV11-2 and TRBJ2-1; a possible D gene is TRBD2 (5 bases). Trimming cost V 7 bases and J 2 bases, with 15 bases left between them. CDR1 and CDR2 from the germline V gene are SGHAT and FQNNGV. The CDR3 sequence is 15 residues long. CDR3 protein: CASITSSRAYNEQFF. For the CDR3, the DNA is TGTGCCAGCATCACCTCTAGCCGTGCCTACAATGAGCAGTTCTTC.

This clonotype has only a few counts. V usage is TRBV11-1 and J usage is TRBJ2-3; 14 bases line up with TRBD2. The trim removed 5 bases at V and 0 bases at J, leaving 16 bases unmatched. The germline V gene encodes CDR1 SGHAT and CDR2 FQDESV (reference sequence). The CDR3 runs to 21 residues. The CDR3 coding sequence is TGTGCCAGCAGCCGTACCCTAGGGGGACTAGCGGGAGAAGGGAGCACAGATACGCAGTATTTT. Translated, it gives CASSRTLGGLAGEGSTDTQYF.

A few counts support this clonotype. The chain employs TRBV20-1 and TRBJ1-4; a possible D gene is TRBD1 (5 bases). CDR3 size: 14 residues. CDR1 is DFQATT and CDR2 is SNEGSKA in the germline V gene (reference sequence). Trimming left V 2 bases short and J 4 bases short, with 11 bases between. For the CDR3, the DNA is TGCAGTGCTAGAAGCGGCCAGGGTAATGAAAAACTGTTTTTT. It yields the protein CSARSGQGNEKLFF.

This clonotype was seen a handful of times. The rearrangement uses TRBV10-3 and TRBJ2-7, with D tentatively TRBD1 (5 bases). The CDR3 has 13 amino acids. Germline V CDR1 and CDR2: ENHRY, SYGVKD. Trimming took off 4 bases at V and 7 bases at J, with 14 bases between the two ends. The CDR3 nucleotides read TGTGCCATCAGTGGCCAGGTTCAGGGTGAGCAGTACTTC. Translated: CAISGQVQGEQYF.

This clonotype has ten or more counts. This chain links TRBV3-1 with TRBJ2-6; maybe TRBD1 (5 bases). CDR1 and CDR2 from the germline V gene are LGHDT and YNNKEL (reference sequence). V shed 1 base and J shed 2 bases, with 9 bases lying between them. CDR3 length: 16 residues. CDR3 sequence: CASSQGPDTGANVLTF. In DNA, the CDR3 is TGTGCCAGCAGCCAAGGGCCGGACACTGGGGCCAACGTCCTGACTTTC.

The CDR3 is CASSVDPAPTGRVEWGNTIYF. CDR3 DNA: TGTGCCAGCAGCGTAGATCCTGCTCCCACAGGGAGGGTCGAGTGGGGAAACACCATATATTTT. The chain combines TRBV9 with TRBJ1-3, with D perhaps matching TRBD1 (6 bases). The CDR3 is made up of 21 amino acids. V was shortened by 0 bases and J by 4 bases, with 29 bases between the two germline ends. Germline CDR1 SGDLS, CDR2 YYNGEE.

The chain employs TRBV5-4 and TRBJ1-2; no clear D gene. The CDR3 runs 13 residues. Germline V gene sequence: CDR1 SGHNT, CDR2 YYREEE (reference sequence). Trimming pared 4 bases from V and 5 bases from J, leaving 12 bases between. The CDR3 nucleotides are TGTGCCAGCAGCCCAGCCAGAAGTTATGGCTACACCTTC. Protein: CASSPARSYGYTF.

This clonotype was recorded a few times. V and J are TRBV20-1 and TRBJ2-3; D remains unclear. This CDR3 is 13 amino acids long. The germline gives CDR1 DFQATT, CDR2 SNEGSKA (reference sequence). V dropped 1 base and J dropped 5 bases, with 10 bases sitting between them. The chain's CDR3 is CSARVPSLDTQYF. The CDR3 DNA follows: TGCAGTGCTAGAGTCCCGTCCCTAGATACGCAGTATTTT.

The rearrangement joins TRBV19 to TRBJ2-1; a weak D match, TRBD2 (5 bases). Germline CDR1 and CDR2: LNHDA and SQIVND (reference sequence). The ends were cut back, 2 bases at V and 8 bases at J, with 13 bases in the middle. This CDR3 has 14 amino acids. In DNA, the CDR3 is TGTGCCAGTAGTATACCCTCTACTAGTTATGAGCAGTTCTTC. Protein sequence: CASSIPSTSYEQFF.

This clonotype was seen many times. Written as DNA, the CDR3 is TGCAGTGCTAGAGAAGGGACAGCGGGAAACACCATATATTTT. Its protein product is CSAREGTAGNTIYF. The chain links TRBV20-1 to TRBJ1-3, with 7 bases that match TRBD1. Trimming removed 0 bases from V and 4 bases from J; junction bases left unmatched: 3. The CDR3 spans 14 residues. In germline, CDR1 is DFQATT, CDR2 SNEGSKA (reference sequence).

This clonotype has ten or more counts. This CDR3 reads CASRPRGGIYNEQFF. CDR3 DNA sequence: TGTGCCAGTAGGCCCCGCGGGGGAATCTACAATGAGCAGTTCTTC. The rearrangement links TRBV19 to TRBJ2-1; 7 bases are shared with TRBD2. The CDR3 covers 15 residues. Germline trimming cut 6 bases from V and 3 bases from J; bases unmatched to any gene: 8. CDR1 is LNHDA and CDR2 is SQIVND in the germline V gene (reference sequence).

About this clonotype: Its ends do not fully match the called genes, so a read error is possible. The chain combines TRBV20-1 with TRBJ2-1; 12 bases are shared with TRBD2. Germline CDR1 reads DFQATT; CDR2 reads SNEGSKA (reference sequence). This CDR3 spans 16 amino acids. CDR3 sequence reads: CCARGRPSGRADEQFF. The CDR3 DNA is TGCTGTGCTAGAGGACGGCCTAGCGGGAGGGCTGATGAGCAGTTCTTC.

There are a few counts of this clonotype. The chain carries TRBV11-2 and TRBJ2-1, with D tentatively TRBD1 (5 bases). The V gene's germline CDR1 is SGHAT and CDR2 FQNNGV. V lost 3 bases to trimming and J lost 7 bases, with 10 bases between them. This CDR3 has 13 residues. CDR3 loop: CASSFQGWNEQFF. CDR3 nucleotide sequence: TGTGCCAGCAGCTTTCAGGGTTGGAATGAGCAGTTCTTC.

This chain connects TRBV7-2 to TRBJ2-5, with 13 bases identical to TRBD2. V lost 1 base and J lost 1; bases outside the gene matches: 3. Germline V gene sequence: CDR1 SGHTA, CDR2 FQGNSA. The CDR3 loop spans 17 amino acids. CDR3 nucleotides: TGTGCCAGCAGCTTAGTAGGACTAGCGGGAGCCCAAGAGACCCAGTACTTC. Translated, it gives CASSLVGLAGAQETQYF.

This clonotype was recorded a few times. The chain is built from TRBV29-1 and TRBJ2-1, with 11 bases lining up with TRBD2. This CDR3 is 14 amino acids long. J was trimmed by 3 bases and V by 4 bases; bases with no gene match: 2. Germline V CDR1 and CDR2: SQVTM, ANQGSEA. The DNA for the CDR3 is TGCAGCGTTGGGACTAGCGGGTTCTACAATGAGCAGTTCTTC. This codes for CSVGTSGFYNEQFF.

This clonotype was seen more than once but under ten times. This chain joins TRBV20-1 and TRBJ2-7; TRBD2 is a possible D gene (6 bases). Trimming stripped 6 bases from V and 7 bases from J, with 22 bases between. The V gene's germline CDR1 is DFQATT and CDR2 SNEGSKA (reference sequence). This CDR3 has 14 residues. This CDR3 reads CSAAPSGLGWEQYF. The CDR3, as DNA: TGCAGTGCCGCCCCCTCGGGACTCGGTTGGGAGCAGTACTTC.

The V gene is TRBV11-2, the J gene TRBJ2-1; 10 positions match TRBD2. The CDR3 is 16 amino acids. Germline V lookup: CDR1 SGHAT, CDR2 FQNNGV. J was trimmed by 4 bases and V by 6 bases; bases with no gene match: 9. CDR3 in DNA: TGTGCCAGCAGGTTCCCGGGACTAGCGCATTACAATGAGCAGTTCTTC. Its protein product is CASRFPGLAHYNEQFF.

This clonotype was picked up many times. In DNA form, the CDR3 reads TGTGCCAGCAGCGGAAGTACCCTACAGGGTTGGACCAAAAACATTCAGTACTTC. This translates into CASSGSTLQGWTKNIQYF. The chain is built from TRBV5-6 and TRBJ2-4; D may be TRBD1 (6 bases). CDR3 size: 18 residues. V shed 4 bases and J shed 2 bases, with 22 bases lying between them. CDR1 is SGHDT and CDR2 is YYEEEE in the germline V gene. The whole variable domain, remainder taken from reference TRBV5-6 and TRBJ2-4, is DAGVTQSPTHLIKTRGQQVTLRCSPKSGHDTVSWYQQALGQGPQFIFQYYEEEERQRGNFPDRFSGHQFPNYSSELNVNALLLGDSALYLCASSGSTLQGWTKNIQYFGAGTRLSVL.

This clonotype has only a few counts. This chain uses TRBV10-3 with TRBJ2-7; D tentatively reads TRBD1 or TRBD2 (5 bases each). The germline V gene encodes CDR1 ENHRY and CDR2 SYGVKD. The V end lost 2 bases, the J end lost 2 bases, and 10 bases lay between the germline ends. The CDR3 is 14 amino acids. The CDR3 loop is CAISETQGAYEQYF. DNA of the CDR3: TGTGCCATCAGTGAGACCCAGGGAGCCTACGAGCAGTACTTC.